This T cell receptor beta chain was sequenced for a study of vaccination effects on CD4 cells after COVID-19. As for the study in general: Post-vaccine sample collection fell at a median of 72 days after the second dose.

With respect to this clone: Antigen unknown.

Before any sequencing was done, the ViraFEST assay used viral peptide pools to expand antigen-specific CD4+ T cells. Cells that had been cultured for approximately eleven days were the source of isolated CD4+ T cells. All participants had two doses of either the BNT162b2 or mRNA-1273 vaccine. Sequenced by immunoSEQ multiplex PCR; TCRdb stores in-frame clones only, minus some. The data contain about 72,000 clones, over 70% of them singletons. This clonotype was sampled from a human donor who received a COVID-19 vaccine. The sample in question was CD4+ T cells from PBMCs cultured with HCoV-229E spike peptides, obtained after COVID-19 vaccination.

The CDR3 bases are TGCGCCAGCAGCTGGACTAGCGGGGGGGCCCCCGGGGAGCTGTTTTTT. This encodes CASSWTSGGAPGELFF. The rearrangement uses TRBV5-1 and TRBJ2-2; TRBD2 aligns across 15 bases. V trimming: 3 bases; J trimming: 6 bases; junction bases outside the gene matches: 3. The CDR3 length is 16 residues. From germline, CDR1 is SGHRS and CDR2 YFSETQ.